This TCR beta chain is drawn from a study of OX40 agonist ivuxolimab in advanced cancers. Study at large: Partial responses were recorded for three patients, including one with hepatocellular carcinoma and two with cutaneous melanoma. Study results and limitations: Blood T cells, both CD4+ and CD8+, expanded clonally by week 6 at 0.1 to 3.0 mg/kg. Which antigen the expanded peripheral T cells recognized is unknown.

With respect to this clone: Its matching antigen is unknown.

TCRdb keeps only in-frame clones here, not all; method: immunoSEQ multiplex PCR. The sample holds about 66,000 clones, 77% seen once. This TCR derives from an adult with an advanced solid tumor such as melanoma, head and neck, liver or kidney cancer. Source: CD4+ or CD8+ T cells sorted from blood, taken in a trial of the OX40 agonist ivuxolimab.

CDR3 DNA sequence: TGTGCCACCAGCCCCACTAGCCGGGACAGGGGTTACGGCTACACCTTC. Translation gives CATSPTSRDRGYGYTF. The genes are TRBV15 and TRBJ1-2; 10 bases align to TRBD1. V shed 5 bases and J 8 bases; nucleotides not matched to a gene: 14. CDR1 and CDR2 (germline): LNHNV, YYDKDF (reference sequence). The CDR3 runs to 16 residues.